A single sample is the source of the 5 T cell receptor beta chains below, sequenced in a study of cytomegalovirus exposure and HLA in healthy donors. The PCR used 60 Vbeta and 13 Jbeta primers. Using immunoSEQ multiplex PCR, the repertoire was profiled, and TCRdb retains in-frame clones only, with some absent. The table shows over 100,000 clones, with roughly three quarters occurring only once. The specimen sequenced was PBMCs. The source is a woman under 30 in good health and CMV-seropositive.

V usage is TRBV9 and J usage is TRBJ2-1; 8 nucleotides agree with TRBD1. Germline V CDR1 and CDR2: SGDLS, YYNGEE. The CDR3 is 21 amino acids. J gave up 0 bases and V 4 bases, and 21 bases lay outside the gene matches. Here the CDR3 reads CASSLANQDRVDVSSYNEQFF. DNA for the CDR3: TGTGCCAGCAGCCTCGCTAACCAGGACAGGGTTGATGTGAGCTCCTACAATGAGCAGTTCTTC.

J is TRBJ2-2 and V is TRBV5-1, with D unclear. V was trimmed by 2 bases and J by 5 bases, leaving 13 bases between them. CDR3 size: 15 residues. Germline V lookup: CDR1 SGHRS, CDR2 YFSETQ. The CDR3 sequence is CASSFGHRETGELFF. DNA of the CDR3: TGCGCCAGCAGCTTTGGGCATCGTGAAACCGGGGAGCTGTTTTTT. The variable domain in full, with the rest retrieved from reference TRBV5-1 and TRBJ2-2, is KAGVTQTPRYLIKTRGQQVTLSCSPISGHRSVSWYQQTPGQGLQFLFEYFSETQRNKGNFPGRFSGRQFSNSRSEMNVSTLELGDSALYLCASSFGHRETGELFFGEGSRLTVL.

V usage is TRBV28 and J usage is TRBJ2-1; weak D call: TRBD2 (6 bases). Germline loops: CDR1 MDHEN, CDR2 SYDVKM. V gave up 3 bases and J gave up 9 bases, with 12 bases separating them. The CDR3 runs 13 residues. The CDR3 DNA reads as TGTGCCAGCAGTTTTGGCGGGGAAGGTGAGCAGTTCTTC. It encodes CASSFGGEGEQFF.

This clone was recorded a few times. V gene TRBV11-2 combines with J gene TRBJ2-7; D possibly corresponds to TRBD1 (6 bases). CDR3 length equals 14 residues. Trimming shortened V by 3 bases and J by 4 bases, and 13 bases separated the two germline ends. Germline V CDR1 and CDR2: SGHAT, FQNNGV. CDR3 nucleotide sequence: TGTGCCAGCAGCTTGACAGGCCAGGGATACGAGCAGTACTTC. Protein sequence: CASSLTGQGYEQYF.

CDR3 loop: CASSPGLAGAREQFF. The CDR3 bases are TGCGCCAGCAGCCCAGGACTAGCGGGAGCACGTGAGCAGTTCTTC. The rearrangement uses TRBV5-1 and TRBJ2-1; 13 bases align to TRBD2. The germline gives CDR1 SGHRS, CDR2 YFSETQ. The V and J ends lost 4 bases and 9 bases, in that order; junction bases with no gene match: 7. This CDR3 contains 15 residues.